Included here is one T cell receptor (beta chain) sequence, with context. The antigen is not known. Repertoires were generated with immunoSEQ multiplex PCR, while TCRdb's copy carries only in-frame clones and drops some. The sample has over 150,000 clones, just under 95% seen once. This sample is part of a study of T cell responses to AZD1222 COVID-19 vaccine. CDR1 SGHRS and CDR2 YFSETQ come from the germline V gene. With 5 bases clipped from V and 4 bases from J, the junction kept 11 bases outside the gene matches. The CDR3 has 15 amino acids. Study-level results: Among the donors, most were white British and more were female, and clonal diversity was possibly underestimated.

This chain uses TRBV5-1 with TRBJ1-2; 7 bases line up with TRBD1. The receptor comes from an adult in good health. This specimen was peripheral blood, taken on day 0 of AZD1222 vaccination. CDR3: CASRTRQGAFYGYTF. CDR3 nucleotides: TGCGCCAGCAGGACCCGACAGGGTGCGTTCTATGGCTACACCTTC.